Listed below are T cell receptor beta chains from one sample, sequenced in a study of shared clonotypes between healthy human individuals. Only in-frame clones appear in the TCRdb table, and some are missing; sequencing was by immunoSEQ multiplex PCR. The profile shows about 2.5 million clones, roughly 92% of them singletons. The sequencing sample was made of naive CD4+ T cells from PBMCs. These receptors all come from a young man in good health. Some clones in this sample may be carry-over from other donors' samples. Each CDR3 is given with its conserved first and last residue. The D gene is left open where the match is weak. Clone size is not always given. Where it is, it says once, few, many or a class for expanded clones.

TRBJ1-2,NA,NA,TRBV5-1,CASSLGVPGAVSGYTF,TGCGCCAGCAGCTTGGGAGTCCCGGGGGCGGTATCTGGCTACACCTTC
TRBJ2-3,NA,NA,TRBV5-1,CASSPVGRRPTDTQYF,TGCGCCAGCAGTCCAGTGGGACGGAGGCCCACAGATACGCAGTATTTT
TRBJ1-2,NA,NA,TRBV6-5,CASSTSGQHYGYTF,NA
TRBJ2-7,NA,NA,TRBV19,CASSPALPHRERGERQYF,TGTGCCAGTAGTCCCGCCCTCCCCCACAGGGAGAGGGGAGAGCGGCAGTACTTC
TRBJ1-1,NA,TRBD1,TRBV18,CASSPGTGITEAFF,TGTGCCAGCTCACCTGGGACAGGGATAACTGAAGCTTTCTTT
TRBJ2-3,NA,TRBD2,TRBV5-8,CASSPGLAGATLSGDTQYF,TGTGCCAGCAGCCCCGGACTAGCGGGAGCCACCCTGTCCGGGGATACGCAGTATTTT
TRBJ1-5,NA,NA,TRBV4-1,CASSQGRGNQPQHF,TGCGCCAGCAGCCAGGGACGAGGCAATCAGCCCCAGCATTTT
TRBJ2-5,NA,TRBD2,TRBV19,CASSVRTSGRLMETQYF,TGTGCCAGTAGCGTAAGGACTAGCGGGAGATTAATGGAGACCCAGTACTTC
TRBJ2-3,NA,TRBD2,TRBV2,CASRRTSGSVFDTQYF,TGTGCCAGCAGGAGGACTAGCGGGAGTGTTTTTGATACGCAGTATTTT
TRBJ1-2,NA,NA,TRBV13,CASSLSWDGYTF,TGTGCCAGCAGCTTATCCTGGGATGGCTACACCTTC
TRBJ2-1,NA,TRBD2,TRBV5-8,CASSLLAGGRAPNNEQFF,TGTGCCAGCAGCCTACTCGCGGGGGGTCGAGCTCCTAACAATGAGCAGTTCTTC
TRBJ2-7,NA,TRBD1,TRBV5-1,CASSDAGTVYEQYF,TGCGCCAGCAGCGACGCCGGGACAGTCTACGAGCAGTACTTC
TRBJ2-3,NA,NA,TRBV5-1,CASSLVPAGGTDTQYF,TGCGCCAGCAGCTTGGTTCCCGCAGGGGGCACAGATACGCAGTATTTT
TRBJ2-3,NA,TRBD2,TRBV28,CASSFGRAMKDTQYF,TGTGCCAGCAGTTTCGGGAGGGCCATGAAAGATACGCAGTATTTT
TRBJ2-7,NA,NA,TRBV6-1,CASTPGRTASYEQYF,TGTGCCAGCACCCCGGGTCGGACAGCTTCCTACGAGCAGTACTTC
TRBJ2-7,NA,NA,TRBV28,CASSYGTNRDILHEQYF,TGTGCCAGCAGTTATGGCACAAACCGGGACATTCTCCACGAGCAGTACTTC
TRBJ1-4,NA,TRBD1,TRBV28,CASSLTGQFNEKLFF,TGTGCCAGCAGTCTGACGGGACAGTTTAATGAAAAACTGTTTTTT
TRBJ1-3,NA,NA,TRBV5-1,CASSLAARQTGNTIYF,TGCGCCAGCAGCTTGGCCGCAAGGCAGACTGGAAACACCATATATTTT
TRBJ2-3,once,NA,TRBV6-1,CASNRDGTDTQYF,TGTGCCAGCAACAGGGATGGCACAGATACGCAGTATTTT
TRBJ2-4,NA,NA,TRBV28,CASISRAKNIQYF,TGTGCCAGCATCTCGAGGGCCAAAAACATTCAGTACTTC
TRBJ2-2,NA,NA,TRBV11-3,CASSLGGTNTGELFF,TGTGCCAGCAGCTTAGGCGGGACTAACACCGGGGAGCTGTTTTTT